The next 7 T cell receptor beta chains were all read from a single sample in a study of cytomegalovirus exposure and HLA in healthy donors. PCR primers comprised 60 Vbeta and 13 Jbeta primers. The protocol was immunoSEQ multiplex PCR, while the TCRdb copy is restricted to in-frame clones and leaves out a portion. The profile shows some 100,000 clones, 76% of them singletons. The source material was PBMCs. These receptors all come from a woman between 35 and 50 years old in good health and CMV-seropositive.

CDR3 nucleotide sequence: TGCGCCAGCAGCACGGGACAGGGAGCTGAAAAACTGTTTTTT. Translated: CASSTGQGAEKLFF. The chain employs TRBV5-1 and TRBJ1-4; TRBD1 agrees at 9 bases. The CDR3 totals 14 residues. J gave up 7 bases and V 4 bases, and 5 bases lay outside the gene matches. Germline V gene data show CDR1 as SGHRS and CDR2 as YFSETQ. Drawing the rest from reference TRBV5-1 and TRBJ1-4, the complete variable domain is KAGVTQTPRYLIKTRGQQVTLSCSPISGHRSVSWYQQTPGQGLQFLFEYFSETQRNKGNFPGRFSGRQFSNSRSEMNVSTLELGDSALYLCASSTGQGAEKLFFGSGTQLSVL.

This clone was counted between two and nine times. The chain employs TRBV5-1 and TRBJ2-4; tentative D call: TRBD2 (5 bases). The CDR3 runs to 16 residues. V gave up 2 bases and J gave up 7 bases, with 19 bases separating them. Per the germline V gene, CDR1 is SGHRS and CDR2 is YFSETQ. This CDR3 is CASSLGGRNLKNIQYF. The CDR3 DNA reads TGCGCCAGCAGCTTAGGCGGGCGGAACCTCAAGAACATTCAGTACTTC.

This chain links TRBV10-3 with TRBJ2-5, with 10 bases identical to TRBD1. Germline trimming cut 7 bases from V and 3 bases from J; bases unmatched to any gene: 2. The CDR3 runs to 13 residues. Germline V gene sequence: CDR1 ENHRY, CDR2 SYGVKD. This CDR3 reads CAINGQGEETQYF. The DNA of the CDR3 is TGTGCCATCAATGGACAGGGGGAAGAGACCCAGTACTTC.

The rearrangement joins TRBV4-1 to TRBJ2-1, with TRBD2 matching over 9 bases. The CDR3 loop spans 17 amino acids. Per the germline V gene, CDR1 is MGHRA and CDR2 is YSYEKL. Trimming cost V 2 bases and J 6 bases; bases outside gene matches: 11. This CDR3 reads CASSQRWIAGAGNEQFF. The CDR3 DNA reads TGCGCCAGCAGCCAAAGGTGGATAGCGGGGGCCGGCAATGAGCAGTTCTTC.

The chain is built from TRBV4-1 and TRBJ2-7; D possibly corresponds to TRBD1 (5 bases). V was clipped by 3 bases and J by 3 bases, with 15 bases between them. This CDR3 has 15 amino acids. CDR1 and CDR2 from the germline V gene are MGHRA and YSYEKL. CDR3 bases: TGCGCCAGCAGCCAGACGTGGGCAGGGAACTACGAGCAGTACTTC. Protein product: CASSQTWAGNYEQYF.

The chain carries TRBV7-9 and TRBJ1-2, with D maybe TRBD1 (6 bases). Germline V gene data show CDR1 as SEHNR and CDR2 as FQNEAQ (reference sequence). V lost 3 bases and J 6 bases, leaving 14 bases between the germline ends. CDR3 size: 14 residues. The CDR3 region has the DNA TGTGCCAGCAGCTTCCGCGGACAGAGGAATGGCTACACCTTC. It translates to CASSFRGQRNGYTF.

The sample holds a few counts of this clone. This chain uses TRBV5-1 with TRBJ1-4; 8 nucleotides agree with TRBD1. The ends lost 2 bases at V and 7 bases at J; junction bases unmatched: 10. CDR1 is SGHRS, CDR2 YFSETQ, per germline. The CDR3 extends over 16 amino acids. The CDR3 here is CASSLKLTGEGEKLFF. The DNA for the CDR3 is TGCGCCAGCAGCTTAAAATTGACAGGGGAAGGTGAAAAACTGTTTTTT.